The present entry profiles one TCR beta chain with its context. V was cut by 5 bases and J by 0 bases, with 15 bases left in between. Germline V gives CDR1 SQVTM, CDR2 ANQGSEA. CDR3 size: 15 residues. The data are from a study of patients with pleural tuberculosis. TCRdb called the reads again in MiXCR, with one record for every CDR3 protein. The sample comprises about 50,000 distinct CDR3 sequences, less than 9.5% of which are singletons, and 16% rests with the top ten. The clonotype comes from a human donor with pleural tuberculosis. The chain carries TRBV29-1 and TRBJ2-3, with TRBD2 as a possible D gene (6 bases). For the CDR3, the DNA is TGCAGCGTTCAACGCAACGGGGGAAGCACAGATACGCAGTATTTT. This codes for CSVQRNGGSTDTQYF.